These T cell receptor beta chains were read from a single sample in a study of control samples from healthy donors and cancer patients. Clones were read by immunoSEQ multiplex PCR, and TCRdb kept only the in-frame ones, dropping some. This sample has 90,000 to 150,000 clones, with approximately 88% found just once. What was sequenced was blood. These TCRs come from a man aged 40-49 years in good health. CDR3s include the opening cysteine and the closing phenylalanine or tryptophan. Each record gives: CDR3 DNA, CDR3 protein, D gene, J gene, clone size, V gene. The D gene is left open where the match is weak. Only some rows state a clone size, as once, few, many or a class for expanded clones.

CDR3nt: TGTGCCAGCAGTGTAACCGCGCTGGGGGGACTTTCACCCCTCCACTTT
CDR3aa: CASSVTALGGLSPLHF
d_gene: NA
j_gene: TRBJ1-6
abundance: NA
v_gene: TRBV25-1

CDR3nt: TGTGCCAGCAGTGTAATGGGACAGGGGGGGAATCAGCCCCAGCATTTT
CDR3aa: CASSVMGQGGNQPQHF
d_gene: TRBD1
j_gene: TRBJ1-5
abundance: NA
v_gene: TRBV6-1

CDR3nt: TGTGCCAGCAGTTACGCGACTTTCACTGAAGCTTTCTTT
CDR3aa: CASSYATFTEAFF
d_gene: NA
j_gene: TRBJ1-1
abundance: NA
v_gene: TRBV6-6

CDR3nt: TGTGCCAGCAGCCACCCCGGAGGACAGGAGGGGGTCTTT
CDR3aa: CASSHPGGQEGVF
d_gene: TRBD1
j_gene: TRBJ1-1
abundance: NA
v_gene: TRBV3-1/TRBV3-2

CDR3nt: TGCGCCAGCAGCCAAGATATAGGTCGGGGCACTGAAGCTTTCTTT
CDR3aa: CASSQDIGRGTEAFF
d_gene: NA
j_gene: TRBJ1-1
abundance: NA
v_gene: TRBV4-3

CDR3nt: TGCGCCAGCAGCAAGGTTCGGGGCGAAACCCACGAGCAGTACTTC
CDR3aa: CASSKVRGETHEQYF
d_gene: NA
j_gene: TRBJ2-7
abundance: NA
v_gene: TRBV5-1

CDR3nt: TGCAGCATCCGAGGACCGGAAACTAATGAAAAACTGTTTTTT
CDR3aa: CSIRGPETNEKLFF
d_gene: NA
j_gene: TRBJ1-4
abundance: NA
v_gene: TRBV29-1

CDR3nt: TGTGCCAGTAGCCCCTCCCCCCCGGGCAGGGGAAACTATGGCTACACCTTC
CDR3aa: CASSPSPPGRGNYGYTF
d_gene: NA
j_gene: TRBJ1-2
abundance: NA
v_gene: TRBV19

CDR3nt: TGTGCCAGCACGCGAGTAGTGGGCCTCTCTGGAAACACCATATATTTT
CDR3aa: CASTRVVGLSGNTIYF
d_gene: NA
j_gene: TRBJ1-3
abundance: once
v_gene: TRBV19

CDR3nt: TGTGCCAGCTCACCGATTCAGGGGGAAGAGCAGTACTTC
CDR3aa: CASSPIQGEEQYF
d_gene: TRBD1
j_gene: TRBJ2-7
abundance: once
v_gene: TRBV18

CDR3nt: TGTGCCACCAGCAGTACCCTAGCGGGGGAACCTTACGAGCAGTACTTC
CDR3aa: CATSSTLAGEPYEQYF
d_gene: TRBD2
j_gene: TRBJ2-7
abundance: NA
v_gene: TRBV15

CDR3nt: TGTGCCAGCAGCTCAGGAAGCAGGGGAGGACTCCACTTT
CDR3aa: CASSSGSRGGLHF
d_gene: NA
j_gene: TRBJ1-6
abundance: NA
v_gene: TRBV5-6

CDR3nt: TGTGCCAGCAGCCCCGGGGGGCGCACAGATACGCAGTATTTT
CDR3aa: CASSPGGRTDTQYF
d_gene: NA
j_gene: TRBJ2-3
abundance: once
v_gene: TRBV7-2

CDR3nt: TGTGCCAGCAGGCAAGCAGGGCACTACTACGAGCAGTACTTC
CDR3aa: CASRQAGHYYEQYF
d_gene: NA
j_gene: TRBJ2-7
abundance: NA
v_gene: TRBV27

CDR3nt: TGTGCCAGCAGTGATTGGACAGGGGACACTGAAGCTTTCTTT
CDR3aa: CASSDWTGDTEAFF
d_gene: TRBD1
j_gene: TRBJ1-1
abundance: NA
v_gene: TRBV6-1

CDR3nt: TGTGCCAGCAGCCCCCAAATGGGGGGGGATGGCTACACCTTC
CDR3aa: CASSPQMGGDGYTF
d_gene: NA
j_gene: TRBJ1-2
abundance: NA
v_gene: TRBV7-9

CDR3nt: TGTGCCACCAGCAGGTTATTACAGGGAAATGAAAAACTGTTTTTT
CDR3aa: CATSRLLQGNEKLFF
d_gene: NA
j_gene: TRBJ1-4
abundance: NA
v_gene: TRBV15

CDR3nt: TGTGCCAGCAGCACCGCGACAGGGGCCCTAATTTATTCACCCCTCCACTTT
CDR3aa: CASSTATGALIYSPLHF
d_gene: TRBD1
j_gene: TRBJ1-6
abundance: NA
v_gene: TRBV2

CDR3nt: TGTGCCAGCTTGGGGGGGCGCAGCACTGAAGCTTTCTTT
CDR3aa: CASLGGRSTEAFF
d_gene: NA
j_gene: TRBJ1-1
abundance: NA
v_gene: TRBV18

CDR3nt: TGCGCCAGCAGCCAATACAGGGGAAACACCGGGGAGCTGTTTTTT
CDR3aa: CASSQYRGNTGELFF
d_gene: TRBD1
j_gene: TRBJ2-2
abundance: NA
v_gene: TRBV4-3

CDR3nt: TGTGCCAGCAGCACCTTCCGACTAGCGGTTAGCACAGATACGCAGTATTTT
CDR3aa: CASSTFRLAVSTDTQYF
d_gene: TRBD2
j_gene: TRBJ2-3
abundance: NA
v_gene: TRBV13

CDR3nt: TGCGCCAGCAGCACGGCTGAGACCCAGTACTTC
CDR3aa: CASSTAETQYF
d_gene: NA
j_gene: TRBJ2-5
abundance: NA
v_gene: TRBV5-1

CDR3nt: TGTGCCAGCAGCTTGGAGGAGGGCGCAGGCTATGGCTACACCTTC
CDR3aa: CASSLEEGAGYGYTF
d_gene: NA
j_gene: TRBJ1-2
abundance: NA
v_gene: TRBV5-5

CDR3nt: TGCAGCGTTGAGGCTCGGGACAGAGCGAGAAAGTCTGGCTACACCTTC
CDR3aa: CSVEARDRARKSGYTF
d_gene: TRBD1
j_gene: TRBJ1-2
abundance: NA
v_gene: TRBV29-1

CDR3nt: TGTGCCAGCAGATATTACGACAGCTACTTC
CDR3aa: CASRYYDSYF
d_gene: NA
j_gene: TRBJ1-2
abundance: once
v_gene: TRBV2

CDR3nt: TGTGCCAGTTCCGCAACAGGGGAAGGTTCACCCCTCCACTTT
CDR3aa: CASSATGEGSPLHF
d_gene: TRBD1
j_gene: TRBJ1-6
abundance: NA
v_gene: TRBV7-9

CDR3nt: TGTGCCAGTAGTATAGAGACAGGGGGGGTATACAATGAGCAGTTCTTC
CDR3aa: CASSIETGGVYNEQFF
d_gene: TRBD1
j_gene: TRBJ2-1
abundance: NA
v_gene: TRBV19

CDR3nt: TGTGCCAGTAGCGCGGAACAGTCAACTAATTCACCCCTCCACTTT
CDR3aa: CASSAEQSTNSPLHF
d_gene: NA
j_gene: TRBJ1-6
abundance: NA
v_gene: TRBV19

CDR3nt: TGTGCCAGCAGCTTTGACGACAGGGGAGTATCCTACGAGCAGTACTTC
CDR3aa: CASSFDDRGVSYEQYF
d_gene: TRBD1
j_gene: TRBJ2-7
abundance: NA
v_gene: TRBV7-9

CDR3nt: TGTGCCAGCAGGAGCGGGGGAGCGCAATACAATGAGCAGTTCTTC
CDR3aa: CASRSGGAQYNEQFF
d_gene: TRBD2
j_gene: TRBJ2-1
abundance: NA
v_gene: TRBV3-1/TRBV3-2

CDR3nt: TGTGCCACCAGTGACTACCCTAGCGGGGGGGCGGTAGATACGCAGTATTTT
CDR3aa: CATSDYPSGGAVDTQYF
d_gene: TRBD2
j_gene: TRBJ2-3
abundance: NA
v_gene: TRBV24-1

CDR3nt: TGTGCCACCAGTACAGTTGGAGGCTATGGCTACACCTTC
CDR3aa: CATSTVGGYGYTF
d_gene: NA
j_gene: TRBJ1-2
abundance: once
v_gene: TRBV15

CDR3nt: TGTGCCAGCAGCGTGAGTCCCTCTTTCGAAAAACTGTTTTTT
CDR3aa: CASSVSPSFEKLFF
d_gene: NA
j_gene: TRBJ1-4
abundance: NA
v_gene: TRBV9

CDR3nt: TGTGCCAGCAGCTTAGAGGGGGGAGGTAACACTGAAGCTTTCTTT
CDR3aa: CASSLEGGGNTEAFF
d_gene: NA
j_gene: TRBJ1-1
abundance: NA
v_gene: TRBV13

CDR3nt: TGTGCCAGCAGCCAAGGGGCGACACGGAACACTGAAGCTTTCTTT
CDR3aa: CASSQGATRNTEAFF
d_gene: NA
j_gene: TRBJ1-1
abundance: NA
v_gene: TRBV14

CDR3nt: TGCAGCGTTGACGCAGGGTCGGTCCACGAGCAGTACTTC
CDR3aa: CSVDAGSVHEQYF
d_gene: NA
j_gene: TRBJ2-7
abundance: NA
v_gene: TRBV29-1

CDR3nt: TGTGCCAGCAGCCCAAAGATGCCCAGTTCTGGGGCCAACGTCCTGACTTTC
CDR3aa: CASSPKMPSSGANVLTF
d_gene: NA
j_gene: TRBJ2-6
abundance: NA
v_gene: TRBV7-3

CDR3nt: TGTGCCAGCAGCTTGGCGGGGGGGCCCTCCTACAATGAGCAGTTCTTC
CDR3aa: CASSLAGGPSYNEQFF
d_gene: TRBD2
j_gene: TRBJ2-1
abundance: NA
v_gene: TRBV5-4

CDR3nt: TGCGCCAGCAGCTACACAGGGGAGGAAGACATTCAGTACTTC
CDR3aa: CASSYTGEEDIQYF
d_gene: NA
j_gene: TRBJ2-4
abundance: NA
v_gene: TRBV5-1

CDR3nt: TGTGCCAGCTCACCAAACTACTCGGGGGAGACCCAGTACTTC
CDR3aa: CASSPNYSGETQYF
d_gene: NA
j_gene: TRBJ2-5
abundance: NA
v_gene: TRBV18

CDR3nt: TGTGCCATCAGTGAGGACCTACCCCCTCAGCCCCAGCATTTT
CDR3aa: CAISEDLPPQPQHF
d_gene: NA
j_gene: TRBJ1-5
abundance: NA
v_gene: TRBV10-3

CDR3nt: TGCAGCGTTGAGGCGGGGGCCACAGATACGCAGTATTTT
CDR3aa: CSVEAGATDTQYF
d_gene: NA
j_gene: TRBJ2-3
abundance: NA
v_gene: TRBV29-1

CDR3nt: TGTGCCAGCAGAGGGAGCACGTACAATGAGCAGTTCTTC
CDR3aa: CASRGSTYNEQFF
d_gene: NA
j_gene: TRBJ2-1
abundance: NA
v_gene: TRBV27

CDR3nt: TGTGCCAGCAGAACAGGGGTCCACGAGCAGTACTTC
CDR3aa: CASRTGVHEQYF
d_gene: TRBD1
j_gene: TRBJ2-7
abundance: NA
v_gene: TRBV2

CDR3nt: TGTGCCAGCAGTATCTCCGGGACAGGCTATGGCTACACCTTC
CDR3aa: CASSISGTGYGYTF
d_gene: TRBD1
j_gene: TRBJ1-2
abundance: NA
v_gene: TRBV2

CDR3nt: TGTGCCAGCATGCAGATGTCTGAAGCTTTCTTT
CDR3aa: CASMQMSEAFF
d_gene: NA
j_gene: TRBJ1-1
abundance: NA
v_gene: TRBV7-2

CDR3nt: TGTGCCAGCTCACCGGGACTATCCACAGCAACTAATGAAAAACTGTTTTTT
CDR3aa: CASSPGLSTATNEKLFF
d_gene: NA
j_gene: TRBJ1-4
abundance: NA
v_gene: TRBV18

CDR3nt: TGTGCCAGCAGAGAAGGGCTGGACGAGCAGTACTTC
CDR3aa: CASREGLDEQYF
d_gene: NA
j_gene: TRBJ2-7
abundance: NA
v_gene: TRBV12-3/TRBV12-4

CDR3nt: TGCGCCAGCAGCCAGTGGCATGGTGGGAACACTGAAGCTTTCTTT
CDR3aa: CASSQWHGGNTEAFF
d_gene: NA
j_gene: TRBJ1-1
abundance: few
v_gene: TRBV4-3

CDR3nt: TGTGCCAGCAGTGAATGGGTTAGCTATGGCTACACCTTC
CDR3aa: CASSEWVSYGYTF
d_gene: NA
j_gene: TRBJ1-2
abundance: NA
v_gene: TRBV2

CDR3nt: TGTGCCAGCAGGCCACGGACTGATTCCTACGAGCAGTACTTC
CDR3aa: CASRPRTDSYEQYF
d_gene: NA
j_gene: TRBJ2-7
abundance: NA
v_gene: TRBV27

CDR3nt: TGCGCCAGCAGCCATACAGGGGCGGATAATTCACCCCTCCACTTT
CDR3aa: CASSHTGADNSPLHF
d_gene: TRBD1
j_gene: TRBJ1-6
abundance: once
v_gene: TRBV4-1

CDR3nt: TGTGCCAGCAGCTGGGGGGCGGGCTCTGGAAACACCATATATTTT
CDR3aa: CASSWGAGSGNTIYF
d_gene: NA
j_gene: TRBJ1-3
abundance: NA
v_gene: TRBV11-2

CDR3nt: TGTGCCAGCAGAAACAGCCCTAACTATGGCTACACCTTC
CDR3aa: CASRNSPNYGYTF
d_gene: NA
j_gene: TRBJ1-2
abundance: NA
v_gene: TRBV28

CDR3nt: TGTGCCAGTAGTATAGGAGGAGGGTACACCGGGGAGCTGTTTTTT
CDR3aa: CASSIGGGYTGELFF
d_gene: NA
j_gene: TRBJ2-2
abundance: NA
v_gene: TRBV19

CDR3nt: TGTGCCACCAGTGACTACAGGGGGACAGGGGCCAACGTCCTGACTTTC
CDR3aa: CATSDYRGTGANVLTF
d_gene: TRBD1
j_gene: TRBJ2-6
abundance: NA
v_gene: TRBV24-1

CDR3nt: TGTGCCAGCAGCTTAGAGGGACAGGGATCGAACACTGAAGCTTTCTTT
CDR3aa: CASSLEGQGSNTEAFF
d_gene: TRBD1
j_gene: TRBJ1-1
abundance: NA
v_gene: TRBV7-9

CDR3nt: TGTGCTAGTGGTTTGGTACTGGGCAGGGCAGGGTACGAGCAGTACTTC
CDR3aa: CASGLVLGRAGYEQYF
d_gene: NA
j_gene: TRBJ2-7
abundance: NA
v_gene: TRBV12-5

CDR3nt: TGTGCCAGCAGCTTAGAGGATGAGCAGTTCTTC
CDR3aa: CASSLEDEQFF
d_gene: NA
j_gene: TRBJ2-1
abundance: few
v_gene: TRBV7-9